The 10 T cell receptor beta chains below come from one sample, sequenced in a study of cytomegalovirus exposure and HLA in healthy donors (TCRdb year 2017). Libraries were constructed by the immunoSEQ multiplex PCR assay. The multiplex PCR relied on a mix of 60 forward primers for TCR Vbeta segments and 13 reverse primers for TCR Jbeta segments. As stored in TCRdb, this immuneACCESS dataset retains in-frame rearrangements with V and J assigned. A fraction of the clones does not appear; measured against another copy, unresolved V genes explain less than half of the discrepancy, and the remainder lacks a known reason. This sample is represented by under 130,000 clones; under 85% of them were singletons. The top ten clones comprise 1% to 1.5% of the sample. Sequenced input: PBMCs. These TCRs come from a man aged 35-49 years in good health and CMV-seronegative.

This clone was seen once. The chain is built from TRBV28 and TRBJ1-4, with 7 bases fitting TRBD1. The CDR3 covers 16 residues. Germline CDR1 and CDR2: MDHEN and SYDVKM. The V and J ends lost 3 bases and 8 bases, in that order; junction bases with no gene match: 12. CDR3 DNA: TGTGCCAGCAGTTTCCTTTTAGGGGGCTTTCGGGAAAAACTGTTTTTT. Its protein product is CASSFLLGGFREKLFF.

This clone came up once. The chain joins TRBV5-4 to TRBJ2-5; tentative D call: TRBD2 (6 bases). Looked up from germline, CDR1 is SGHNT and CDR2 is YYREEE (reference sequence). The CDR3 consists of 14 residues. Trimming stripped 5 bases from V and 3 bases from J, with 14 bases between. The chain's CDR3 is CASRDTSREETQYF. The CDR3 nucleotides are TGTGCCAGCAGGGATACTAGCAGAGAAGAGACCCAGTACTTC.

The J gene is TRBJ2-1, the V gene TRBV7-9; TRBD1 matches at 7 bases. The germline V gene encodes CDR1 SEHNR and CDR2 FQNEAQ (reference sequence). J gave up 6 bases and V 4 bases, and 21 bases lay outside the gene matches. CDR3 length equals 19 residues. The CDR3 protein is CASSSRPRGLVKTANEQFF. The CDR3 region has the DNA TGTGCCAGCAGCTCCCGACCTAGGGGGCTCGTGAAGACAGCCAATGAGCAGTTCTTC.

The V gene is TRBV2, the J gene TRBJ1-5; 7 nucleotides line up with TRBD1. The junction had 4 bases not matched to a gene; V was cut back by 5 bases and J by 0 bases. The CDR3 runs 15 residues. In germline, CDR1 is SNHLY, CDR2 FYNNEI. CDR3 loop: CASSLDRFSNQPQHF. The CDR3 DNA reads as TGTGCCAGCAGTTTGGACAGGTTTAGCAATCAGCCCCAGCATTTT.

The chain couples TRBV30 to TRBJ1-1; a weak D match, TRBD1 (6 bases). CDR3 length equals 16 residues. V was cut by 2 bases and J by 10 bases, with 26 bases left in between. Germline V gene lookup returns CDR1 GTSNPN and CDR2 SVGIG (reference sequence). CDR3: CAWSQRGGGRFSPAFF. CDR3 nucleotides: TGTGCCTGGAGTCAGAGGGGGGGCGGCCGATTTTCGCCAGCTTTCTTT.

V is TRBV28 and J is TRBJ2-1; D is unclear. Per the germline V gene, CDR1 is MDHEN and CDR2 is SYDVKM. The CDR3 length is 11 residues. Between the trimmed V and J ends, which lost 5 bases and 6 bases, there was a span of 5 bases. The CDR3 loop reads CASSLLNEQFF. In nucleotides, the CDR3 is TGTGCCAGCAGTCTCCTCAATGAGCAGTTCTTC.

The chain joins TRBV7-9 to TRBJ2-5; 9 positions agree with TRBD1. Germline loops: CDR1 SEHNR, CDR2 FQNEAQ (reference sequence). The CDR3 spans 16 residues. The ends lost 5 bases at V and 2 bases at J; junction bases unmatched: 9. CDR3 sequence (DNA): TGTGCCAGCAGCCCCCACAGGGGGCGAGTACAAGAGACCCAGTACTTC. This sequence encodes CASSPHRGRVQETQYF. The variable domain in full, with the rest retrieved from reference TRBV7-9 and TRBJ2-5, is DTGVSQNPRHKITKRGQNVTFRCDPISEHNRLYWYRQTLGQGPEFLTYFQNEAQLEKSRLLSDRFSAERPKGSFSTLEIQRTEQGDSAMYLCASSPHRGRVQETQYFGPGTRLLVL.

The chain combines TRBV5-1 with TRBJ2-1, with 9 bases aligning to TRBD1. The germline CDR1 and CDR2 sequences are SGHRS and YFSETQ. The trim removed 4 bases at V and 6 bases at J, leaving 5 bases unmatched. This CDR3 spans 14 amino acids. CDR3 nucleotide sequence: TGCGCCAGCAGCCCGGGACAGGGTTCCAATGAGCAGTTCTTC. It translates to CASSPGQGSNEQFF.

This CDR3 is CASSSGTGYEQYF. CDR3 nucleotide sequence: TGTGCCAGCAGCTCCGGGACTGGGTACGAGCAGTACTTC. The rearrangement uses TRBV5-4 and TRBJ2-5, with a weak D call TRBD2 (6 bases). The tail of the sequence fits TRBJ2-7 better, so the J call may be wrong. CDR1 is SGHNT and CDR2 is YYREEE in the germline V gene (reference sequence). The CDR3 is 13 residues long.

This clone was seen only a few times. The rearrangement links TRBV5-4 to TRBJ2-5, with 9 bases that match TRBD1. The germline gives CDR1 SGHNT, CDR2 YYREEE (reference sequence). The CDR3 is 15 residues long. V trimming: 4 bases; J trimming: 2 bases; junction bases outside the gene matches: 6. In DNA, the CDR3 is TGTGCCAGCAGCGCCGGGACAGGGCGGCAAGAGACCCAGTACTTC. Protein: CASSAGTGRQETQYF.